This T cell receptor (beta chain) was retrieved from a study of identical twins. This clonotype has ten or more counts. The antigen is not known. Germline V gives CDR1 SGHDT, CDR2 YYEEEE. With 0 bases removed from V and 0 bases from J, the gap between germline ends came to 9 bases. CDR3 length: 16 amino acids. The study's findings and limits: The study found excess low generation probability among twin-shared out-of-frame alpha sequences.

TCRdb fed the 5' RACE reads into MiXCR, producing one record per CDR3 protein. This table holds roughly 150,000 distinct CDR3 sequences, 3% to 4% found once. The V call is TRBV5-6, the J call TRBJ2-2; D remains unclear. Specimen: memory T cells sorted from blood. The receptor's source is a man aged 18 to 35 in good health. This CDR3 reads CASSLDSGANTGELFF. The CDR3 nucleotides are TGTGCCAGCAGCTTGGATTCGGGTGCGAACACCGGGGAGCTGTTTTTT.